A single sample is the source of the 27 T cell receptor beta chains below, sequenced in a study of T cells in localized non-small cell lung cancer. Clones were sequenced by immunoSEQ multiplex PCR, and TCRdb holds only the in-frame ones, with some missing. The sample lists 53,000 or so clones, approximately 88% occurring once. Material: peripheral blood mononuclear cells, obtained before any cancer treatment. These receptors all stem from a man aged 35-75 years with stage III lung adenocarcinoma.

The V gene is TRBV7-4, the J gene TRBJ2-6; D not certain. The ends were cut back, 5 bases at V and 5 bases at J, with 22 bases in the middle. Germline CDR1 reads SGHVT; CDR2 reads SQSDAQ. The CDR3 is 18 amino acids. The CDR3 protein is CASSNDTSSQSRANVLTF. The DNA for the CDR3 is TGTGCCAGCAGCAACGACACCAGCTCACAAAGTCGGGCCAACGTCCTGACTTTC.

This clone was found many times. The chain combines TRBV5-8 with TRBJ2-6; D is unresolved. V gave up 5 bases and J gave up 0 bases, with 6 bases separating them. The CDR3 is 14 amino acids. In germline, CDR1 is SGHTS, CDR2 YDEGEE. The CDR3 nucleotides are TGTGCCAGCAGTCCCGGCTCTGGGGCCAACGTCCTGACTTTC. Translated: CASSPGSGANVLTF.

The genes are TRBV7-8 and TRBJ2-5, with D possibly matching TRBD2 (5 bases). V was trimmed by 3 bases and J by 4 bases, leaving 9 bases between them. CDR3 length equals 13 residues. The germline V gene has CDR1 SGHVS and CDR2 FQNEAQ. The CDR3, as DNA: TGTGCCAGCAGCTTTTACGGGGTAGAGACCCAGTACTTC. It yields the protein CASSFYGVETQYF.

The V and J genes are TRBV5-1 and TRBJ2-2, with 7 nucleotides matching TRBD1. CDR3 length: 15 residues. Looked up from germline, CDR1 is SGHRS and CDR2 is YFSETQ. The V segment lost 0 bases and the J segment 4 bases; nucleotides outside the gene matches: 3. Here the CDR3 DNA reads TGCGCCAGCAGCTTGGAGGGACAGTCCACCGGGGAGCTGTTTTTT. This translates into CASSLEGQSTGELFF.

The table lists this clone with a few counts. The V and J genes are TRBV19 and TRBJ1-3; 7 bases line up with TRBD1. This CDR3 is built from 14 residues. V shed 7 bases, J shed 0 bases, and the junction held 3 bases outside the gene matches. Germline assignment: CDR1 LNHDA and CDR2 SQIVND (reference sequence). CDR3 sequence reads: CASTKGASGNTIYF. Written as DNA, the CDR3 is TGTGCCAGTACCAAGGGGGCCTCTGGAAACACCATATATTTT.

The chain employs TRBV29-1 and TRBJ2-3; 8 bases align to TRBD2. This CDR3 spans 14 amino acids. Losses at the gene ends were 4 bases for V and 1 base for J; bases not matched to a gene: 4. The germline V gene has CDR1 SQVTM and CDR2 ANQGSEA. The CDR3 loop reads CSVVGTRGTDTQYF. Here the CDR3 DNA reads TGCAGCGTTGTTGGGACTAGGGGCACAGATACGCAGTATTTT.

The rearrangement joins TRBV10-3 to TRBJ2-1; 9 positions agree with TRBD2. The length of the CDR3 is 14 residues. Trimming cost V 10 bases and J 4 bases; bases outside gene matches: 8. The germline V gene has CDR1 ENHRY and CDR2 SYGVKD. CDR3 sequence reads: CATGGAGGYNEQFF. Written as DNA, the CDR3 is TGTGCCACCGGCGGTGCGGGAGGGTACAATGAGCAGTTCTTC.

The chain couples TRBV18 to TRBJ1-6, with a possible D match to TRBD1 (5 bases). Trimming took off 5 bases at V and 10 bases at J, with 12 bases between the two ends. The CDR3 has 13 amino acids. Looked up from germline, CDR1 is KGHSH and CDR2 is LQKENI. CDR3 residues: CASSRGERSPLHF. The DNA of the CDR3 is TGTGCCAGCTCAAGAGGGGAGCGATCACCCCTCCACTTT.

Comments on this clone: Other DNA sequences in the sample encode the same CDR3. This rearrangement joins TRBV7-2 to TRBJ1-1; tentatively, D is TRBD1 (5 bases). Germline CDR1 reads SGHTA; CDR2 reads FQGNSA. There are 14 residues in the CDR3. Trimming took off 2 bases at V and 5 bases at J, with 12 bases between the two ends. The CDR3 region is CASSLRRANTEAFF. The CDR3 coding sequence is TGTGCCAGCAGCTTACGCAGGGCAAATACTGAAGCTTTCTTT.

The chain combines TRBV28 with TRBJ1-1, with 10 bases that match TRBD1. The CDR3 has 14 residues. J lost 7 bases, V lost 5 bases, and 7 bases had no gene match. The germline gives CDR1 MDHEN, CDR2 SYDVKM. CDR3 bases: TGTGCCAGCAGTGGGACGTGGGACAGGGGTGAAGCTTTCTTT. Its translation is CASSGTWDRGEAFF.

The chain is built from TRBV7-2 and TRBJ2-7; the D gene is possibly TRBD2 (5 bases). V was trimmed by 1 base and J by 2 bases, leaving 12 bases between them. The CDR3 length is 15 residues. In germline, CDR1 is SGHTA, CDR2 FQGNSA. The CDR3 nucleotides read TGTGCCAGCAGCTTAGACTGGCAGCGGACCTACGAGCAGTACTTC. Translating gives CASSLDWQRTYEQYF. Filled out from reference TRBV7-2 and TRBJ2-7, the complete variable domain reads GAGVSQSPSNKVTEKGKDVELRCDPISGHTALYWYRQSLGQGLEFLIYFQGNSAPDKSGLPSDRFSAERTGGSVSTLTIQRTQQEDSAVYLCASSLDWQRTYEQYFGPGTRLTVT.

This clone was observed a single time. The chain is built from TRBV7-7 and TRBJ2-5, with a weak D call TRBD2 (6 bases). Per germline, CDR1 SSHAT and CDR2 FNYEAQ (reference sequence). Trimming shortened V by 0 bases and J by 3 bases, and 11 bases separated the two germline ends. CDR3 length: 15 amino acids. DNA for the CDR3: TGTGCCAGCAGCTTAGCCCGGACTACCAAAGAGACCCAGTACTTC. Residues: CASSLARTTKETQYF.

The chain joins TRBV30 to TRBJ2-7; a possible D gene is TRBD1 (5 bases). Per the germline V gene, CDR1 is GTSNPN and CDR2 is SVGIG (reference sequence). CDR3 size: 14 residues. Between the trimmed V and J ends, which lost 5 bases and 4 bases, there was a span of 18 bases. The CDR3 is CAWSPGHFVYEQYF. The CDR3, as DNA: TGTGCCTGGTCGCCTGGACACTTTGTATACGAGCAGTACTTC.

The rearrangement links TRBV4-1 to TRBJ1-2; no definite D call. Germline values: CDR1 MGHRA, CDR2 YSYEKL. V was cut by 0 bases and J by 8 bases, with 7 bases left in between. The length of the CDR3 is 12 residues. The CDR3 bases are TGCGCCAGCAGCCAAGATGGGGAAGGCTACACCTTC. Translation: CASSQDGEGYTF.

The chain has TRBV5-1 and TRBJ2-5, with D perhaps given as TRBD1 or TRBD2 (5 bases each). The germline gives CDR1 SGHRS, CDR2 YFSETQ. This CDR3 has 16 residues. V dropped 0 bases and J dropped 1 base, with 13 bases sitting between them. In DNA, the CDR3 is TGCGCCAGCAGCTTGGGAACGGGACGGGGCCAAGAGACCCAGTACTTC. Translated, it gives CASSLGTGRGQETQYF.

V gene TRBV10-1 combines with J gene TRBJ2-3; D unclear. The length of the CDR3 is 13 residues. V lost 7 bases and J 5 bases, leaving 13 bases between the germline ends. Germline values: CDR1 WNHNN, CDR2 SYGVQD (reference sequence). DNA of the CDR3: TGCGCCAGCATGGGAACAGACGGAGATACGCAGTATTTT. Protein sequence: CASMGTDGDTQYF.

As DNA, the CDR3 is TGTGCCAGCTCGGAGGACAGGGGTTACGAGCAGTACTTC. This translates into CASSEDRGYEQYF. V and J are TRBV2 and TRBJ2-7; 9 nucleotides align to TRBD1. The junction had 6 bases not matched to a gene; V was cut back by 8 bases and J by 4 bases. Germline lookup yields CDR1 SNHLY and CDR2 FYNNEI. The CDR3 sequence is 13 residues long.

This clone was found a few times. This chain connects TRBV16 to TRBJ2-5; D is possibly TRBD1 (6 bases). CDR3 length equals 15 residues. From germline, CDR1 is KGHSY and CDR2 FQNENV. Trimming stripped 2 bases from V and 5 bases from J, with 15 bases between. The CDR3: CASSQGGSGVETQYF. As DNA, the CDR3 is TGTGCCAGCAGCCAAGGTGGCTCAGGGGTGGAGACCCAGTACTTC.

The rearrangement joins TRBV19 to TRBJ2-1; 10 nucleotides match TRBD2. The CDR3 is made up of 13 amino acids. Germline assignment: CDR1 LNHDA and CDR2 SQIVND (reference sequence). Trimming removed 10 bases from V and 7 bases from J; junction bases left unmatched: 7. The CDR3 region has the DNA TGTGCCACAAGGGCTAGCGGGAGTAATGAGCAGTTCTTC. Protein product: CATRASGSNEQFF.

This clone has more than one count but fewer than ten. The chain carries TRBV13 and TRBJ2-7; a possible D gene is TRBD1 (6 bases). CDR1 PRHDT and CDR2 FYEKMQ come from the germline V gene (reference sequence). CDR3 length: 14 amino acids. V lost 5 bases, J lost 0 bases, and 11 bases lay in between. This CDR3 is CASSPGQTSYEQYF. CDR3 coding DNA: TGTGCCAGCAGCCCGGGACAAACCTCCTACGAGCAGTACTTC.

This chain links TRBV6-5 with TRBJ2-3; 9 bases are shared with TRBD2. The CDR3 spans 16 residues. V dropped 0 bases and J dropped 1; count of bases not matched to a gene: 2. The germline V gene has CDR1 MNHEY and CDR2 SVGAGI. Written as DNA, the CDR3 is TGTGCCAGCAGTTACTCGGCTAGCGGGGGCACAGATACGCAGTATTTT. Its protein product is CASSYSASGGTDTQYF.

The chain joins TRBV11-3 to TRBJ2-7, with 7 bases identical to TRBD1. Per germline, CDR1 SGHNT and CDR2 YENEEA. The J segment lost 6 bases and the V segment lost 4 bases, leaving 6 bases of the junction unmatched. This CDR3 region has 13 residues. CDR3 sequence: CASSSTTGAEQYF. CDR3 in DNA: TGTGCCAGCAGCTCCACAACAGGGGCCGAGCAGTACTTC.

Remarks on this clone: One junction end disagrees with the germline gene, perhaps due to a read error. CDR3 region: CASSLITNAGELFF. The CDR3 nucleotides read TGTGCCAGCAGCTTAATCACGAACGCCGGGGAGCTGTTTTTT. This chain joins TRBV11-2 and TRBJ2-2; D is unresolved. The CDR3 is made up of 14 amino acids. Germline CDR1 is SGHAT and CDR2 is FQNNGV.

The V call is TRBV7-9, the J call TRBJ2-3, with D possibly TRBD1 on 6 matching bases. V lost 5 bases and J lost 5, with 14 bases in between. Germline V CDR1 and CDR2: SEHNR, FQNEAQ (reference sequence). The CDR3 has 14 residues. The CDR3 DNA reads TGTGCCAGCAGCCCAGGGCAACAGGGAGATACGCAGTATTTT. Translating it yields CASSPGQQGDTQYF.

The CDR3 nucleotides are TGTGCCAGCAGGGCAAACACTGAAGCTTTCTTT. Amino acid sequence: CASRANTEAFF. The rearrangement uses TRBV6-6 and TRBJ1-1; no clear D. This CDR3 is built from 11 residues. The germline gives CDR1 MNHNY, CDR2 SVGAGI (reference sequence). V was shortened by 6 bases and J by 2 bases, with 4 bases between the two germline ends.

The V call is TRBV7-2, the J call TRBJ2-1, with D hard to call. The CDR3 covers 15 residues. The V gene lost 3 bases and the J gene lost 0 bases, with 9 bases spanning the gap. Germline V lookup: CDR1 SGHTA, CDR2 FQGNSA. DNA for the CDR3: TGTGCCAGCAGCTTTACTACAAACTCCTACAATGAGCAGTTCTTC. It translates to CASSFTTNSYNEQFF. Full variable domain (remainder filled in from reference TRBV7-2 and TRBJ2-1): GAGVSQSPSNKVTEKGKDVELRCDPISGHTALYWYRQSLGQGLEFLIYFQGNSAPDKSGLPSDRFSAERTGGSVSTLTIQRTQQEDSAVYLCASSFTTNSYNEQFFGPGTRLTVL.

Points on this clone: The sample holds other DNA sequences that translate to the same CDR3. V and J are TRBV19 and TRBJ2-1; possible D gene TRBD2, 6 bases. Germline V lookup: CDR1 LNHDA, CDR2 SQIVND (reference sequence). V was shortened by 4 bases and J by 5 bases, with 6 bases between the two germline ends. This CDR3 spans 12 amino acids. CDR3 sequence: CASSRGDNEQFF. As DNA, the CDR3 is TGTGCCAGTAGTAGGGGGGACAATGAGCAGTTCTTC.